One and the same sample provided the 5 T cell receptor beta chains below, sequenced in a study of blood T cells in healthy people across ages. Combining a sample-barcoded 5' primer with a J-beta primer mix, a second PCR ran for 7 to 11 cycles. One entry per CDR3 protein, called by TCRdb with MiXCR from the 5' RACE reads. The sample yields about 1.8 million distinct CDR3 sequences, around 50% seen once. The sequencing input was blood. Receptors were obtained from a woman aged 35 to 49 in good health.

This rearrangement joins TRBV5-4 to TRBJ2-1, with a possible D match to TRBD2 (6 bases). CDR3 length: 15 amino acids. V was pared by 3 bases and J by 8 bases, with 18 bases between. CDR1 and CDR2 (germline): SGHNT, YYREEE (reference sequence). In DNA form, the CDR3 reads TGTGCCAGCAGCTCGGGACTCGTCCTTTACGATGAGCAGTTCTTC. The encoded protein is CASSSGLVLYDEQFF.

The chain carries TRBV18 and TRBJ2-1; D is uncertain. This CDR3 has 12 residues. The germline V gene encodes CDR1 KGHSH and CDR2 LQKENI. V gave up 2 bases and J gave up 10 bases, with 9 bases separating them. The CDR3 nucleotides read TGTGCCAGCTCACCAAGGGTTCTGGAGCAGTTCTTC. Translation: CASSPRVLEQFF.

This clonotype was seen only a few times. The rearrangement links TRBV7-2 to TRBJ2-5; D possibly corresponds to TRBD2 (6 bases). The last part of the DNA fits TRBJ2-7 better; the J call may be wrong. Germline CDR1 and CDR2: SGHTA and FQGNSA. The CDR3 has 15 residues. The CDR3 DNA reads TGTGCCAGCACCCCAGGGACGGGGGTTCCCTACGAGCAGTACTTC. This sequence encodes CASTPGTGVPYEQYF.

A few counts support this clonotype. The chain carries TRBV5-1 and TRBJ2-5; unclear D gene. Trimming took 5 bases from V and 2 from J, leaving 16 bases between them. The CDR3 sequence is 15 residues long. Germline loops: CDR1 SGHRS, CDR2 YFSETQ. The CDR3 loop is CASSYRTSEQETQYF. As DNA, the CDR3 is TGCGCCAGCAGTTACCGGACCAGCGAACAAGAGACCCAGTACTTC.

V gene TRBV4-1 combines with J gene TRBJ1-2; 9 positions agree with TRBD1. V shed 2 bases and J 8 bases; nucleotides not matched to a gene: 3. Per the germline V gene, CDR1 is MGHRA and CDR2 is YSYEKL. This CDR3 comprises 13 residues. CDR3 in DNA: TGCGCCAGCAGCCAACCGGGACAGGGAGGCTACACCTTC. It is translated as CASSQPGQGGYTF.